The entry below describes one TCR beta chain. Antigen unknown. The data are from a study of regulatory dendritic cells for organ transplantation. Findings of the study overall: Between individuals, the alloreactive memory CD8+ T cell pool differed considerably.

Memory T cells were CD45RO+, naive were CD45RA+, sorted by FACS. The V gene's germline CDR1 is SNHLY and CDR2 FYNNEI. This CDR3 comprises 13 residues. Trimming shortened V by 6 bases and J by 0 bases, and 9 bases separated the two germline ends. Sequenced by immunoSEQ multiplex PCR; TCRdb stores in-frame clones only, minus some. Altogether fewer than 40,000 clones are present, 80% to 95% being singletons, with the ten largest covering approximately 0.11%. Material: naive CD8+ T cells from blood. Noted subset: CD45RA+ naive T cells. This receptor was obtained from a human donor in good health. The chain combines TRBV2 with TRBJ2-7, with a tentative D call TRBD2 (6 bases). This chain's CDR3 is CASRSGFSYEQYF. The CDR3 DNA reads TGTGCCAGCAGGAGCGGGTTCTCCTACGAGCAGTACTTC.